The sequence of this T cell receptor beta chain was determined in a study of cytomegalovirus exposure and HLA in healthy donors. Notes on this clone: Its antigen is still unknown.

Trimming removed 3 bases at V and 7 bases at J, with 5 bases between. The CDR3 is 11 residues long. The V gene's germline CDR1 is SEHNR and CDR2 FQNEAQ (reference sequence). Study results and caveats: TCR sequences were mostly rare, though some public TCRs occurred in many donors.

Assay: immunoSEQ multiplex PCR; the TCRdb copy retains only in-frame clones and omits some. In the table there are 170,000 or so clones, about four fifths of which are singletons. This receptor was obtained from a woman younger than 35 in good health and CMV-seropositive. The source material was PBMCs. The chain links TRBV7-9 to TRBJ2-3; the D is unclear. CDR3 nucleotide sequence: TGTGCCAGCAGCTTCGAGAATACGCAGTATTTT. It encodes CASSFENTQYF.